Following are 3 T cell receptor beta chains from one sample sequenced in a study of a mutant IDH1 vaccine in newly diagnosed glioma. These receptors have no identified antigens. Specified time point: week 5, during vaccination. Vaccination used 300 ug of mutant IDH1 20-mer peptide per dose, with topical imiquimod. The repertoire was sequenced with immunoSEQ multiplex PCR; TCRdb's copy has only in-frame clones and lacks some. The profile covers some 42,000 clones, with approximately 85% appearing a single time and over 1.5% taken by the ten largest. Here the sequenced sample was PBMCs, taken from a glioma patient whose treatment included an IDH1 peptide vaccine. The receptor source for this set is a man in his forties with glioma.

V usage is TRBV23-1 and J usage is TRBJ2-7; 7 bases are a match to TRBD1. TRBV23-1 qualifies as an ORF whose function is uncertain. J was trimmed by 3 bases and V by 6 bases; bases with no gene match: 2. The CDR3 has 12 amino acids. CDR3: CASRYRGYEQYF. The DNA for the CDR3 is TGCGCCAGCAGATACAGGGGCTACGAGCAGTACTTC.

The chain combines TRBV7-7 with TRBJ1-3; D perhaps matches TRBD1 (6 bases). CDR1 SSHAT and CDR2 FNYEAQ come from the germline V gene (reference sequence). The germline V and J ends were trimmed by 1 base and 0 bases, with 13 bases remaining between them. The CDR3 has 17 amino acids. CDR3 in amino acids: CASSLDSLRGSGNTIYF. The CDR3 region has the DNA TGTGCCAGCAGCTTAGATAGTCTCAGGGGCTCTGGAAACACCATATATTTT.

This clone was found a few times. The chain employs TRBV9 and TRBJ1-1; no clear D. Germline CDR1 and CDR2: SGDLS and YYNGEE. There are 12 residues in the CDR3. Trimming removed 1 base from V and 1 base from J, with 2 bases in between. The CDR3 protein is CASSVSNTEAFF. In nucleotides, the CDR3 is TGTGCCAGCAGCGTATCGAACACTGAAGCTTTCTTT.